Each of the 20 T cell receptor beta chains below was sequenced from the same sample in a study of T cells in localized non-small cell lung cancer. The repertoire was sequenced with immunoSEQ multiplex PCR; TCRdb's copy has only in-frame clones and lacks some. Among 35,000 to 45,000 clones listed, 88% were seen once. Sequenced material: peripheral blood, taken before any cancer treatment. The receptor source for this set is a female donor older than 55 with stage I squamous cell lung carcinoma.

This chain joins TRBV7-9 and TRBJ1-1; D is unclear. Between the trimmed V and J ends, which lost 2 bases and 7 bases, there was a span of 14 bases. The CDR3 spans 14 residues. Germline-derived CDR1 and CDR2 are SEHNR and FQNEAQ (reference sequence). CDR3 sequence: CASSLRPNSDEAFF. In DNA, the CDR3 is TGTGCCAGCAGCTTACGGCCTAATAGCGATGAAGCTTTCTTT.

The J gene is TRBJ2-7, the V gene TRBV6-5, with D perhaps TRBD2 (6 bases). Germline assignment: CDR1 MNHEY and CDR2 SVGAGI. CDR3 size: 15 residues. V lost 2 bases to trimming and J lost 3 bases, with 14 bases between them. Here the CDR3 DNA reads TGTGCCAGCAGTTACGTATGGGGTAGCGGCTACGAGCAGTACTTC. Amino acids: CASSYVWGSGYEQYF.

The rearrangement joins TRBV9 to TRBJ1-5; no definite D call. The CDR3 length is 14 residues. Trimming pared 4 bases from V and 0 bases from J, leaving 8 bases between. Germline lookup yields CDR1 SGDLS and CDR2 YYNGEE. CDR3 sequence reads: CASSPFNSNQPQHF. The CDR3 DNA follows: TGTGCCAGCAGCCCATTTAATAGCAATCAGCCCCAGCATTTT.

This clone appeared a few times. Other DNA sequences in the sample encode the same CDR3. V gene TRBV13 combines with J gene TRBJ2-2, with D possibly being TRBD2 (6 bases). There are 14 residues in the CDR3. Germline V gives CDR1 PRHDT, CDR2 FYEKMQ (reference sequence). Trimming stripped 5 bases from V and 7 bases from J, with 14 bases between. The CDR3 loop is CASSLGGRGGELFF. In DNA form, the CDR3 reads TGTGCCAGCAGCCTGGGGGGTCGAGGCGGGGAGCTGTTTTTT.

This clone has a single count. This rearrangement joins TRBV28 to TRBJ2-5; weak D call: TRBD2 (5 bases). The end of the DNA fits TRBJ2-7 better, so the J call may be wrong. The germline gives CDR1 MDHEN, CDR2 SYDVKM. This CDR3 is built from 14 residues. The CDR3 protein is CASTSNGMNYEQYF. CDR3 sequence (DNA): TGTGCCAGCACATCGAACGGGATGAACTACGAGCAGTACTTC.

The chain couples TRBV14 to TRBJ2-5; TRBD1 might be the D (6 bases). V lost 0 bases and J lost 1, with 9 bases in between. Germline V gene lookup returns CDR1 SGHDN and CDR2 FVKESK. This CDR3 region has 15 residues. This CDR3 is CASSQDRTAQETQYF. DNA of the CDR3: TGTGCCAGCAGCCAAGATCGGACAGCCCAAGAGACCCAGTACTTC. Full variable domain (remainder filled in from reference TRBV14 and TRBJ2-5): EAGVTQFPSHSVIEKGQTVTLRCDPISGHDNLYWYRRVMGKEIKFLLHFVKESKQDESGMPNNRFLAERTGGTYSTLKVQPAELEDSGVYFCASSQDRTAQETQYFGPGTRLLVL.

This clone was detected only a few times. The V gene is TRBV7-9, the J gene TRBJ2-5; D remains unclear. The CDR3 loop spans 12 amino acids. Per the germline V gene, CDR1 is SEHNR and CDR2 is FQNEAQ (reference sequence). V lost 3 bases to trimming and J lost 2 bases, with 4 bases between them. As DNA, the CDR3 is TGTGCCAGCAGCTTTAGTCAAGAGACCCAGTACTTC. It translates to CASSFSQETQYF.

V gene TRBV6-1 combines with J gene TRBJ2-2, with D perhaps TRBD2 (5 bases). Looked up from germline, CDR1 is MNHNS and CDR2 is SASEGT. The length of the CDR3 is 16 residues. Trimming removed 3 bases from V and 4 bases from J, with 15 bases in between. The CDR3 coding sequence is TGTGCCAGCAGTGATAGTAGCCAGCGGATCACCGGGGAGCTGTTTTTT. It translates to CASSDSSQRITGELFF.

CDR3 protein: CASSGQGGQPQHF. In DNA form, the CDR3 reads TGTGCCAGCTCTGGACAGGGCGGGCAGCCCCAGCATTTT. V and J are TRBV2 and TRBJ1-5; 8 bases align to TRBD1. This CDR3 comprises 13 residues. The ends lost 8 bases at V and 7 bases at J; junction bases unmatched: 7. In germline, CDR1 is SNHLY, CDR2 FYNNEI.

V usage is TRBV6-6 and J usage is TRBJ1-1, with TRBD1 identical over 7 bases. The CDR3 length is 15 residues. Germline V gene lookup returns CDR1 MNHNY and CDR2 SVGAGI (reference sequence). The junction had 7 bases not matched to a gene; V was cut back by 6 bases and J by 0 bases. The CDR3 is CASSPNRGMNTEAFF. In DNA form, the CDR3 reads TGTGCCAGCAGCCCAAACAGGGGAATGAACACTGAAGCTTTCTTT.

J is TRBJ2-2 and V is TRBV9; no clear D. Germline-derived CDR1 and CDR2 are SGDLS and YYNGEE. This CDR3 is 15 amino acids long. Trimming took 0 bases from V and 7 from J, leaving 13 bases between them. This CDR3 is CASSVAGGTVGELFF. As DNA, the CDR3 is TGTGCCAGCAGCGTAGCGGGCGGTACGGTCGGGGAGCTGTTTTTT.

The sample holds one count of this clone. V is TRBV6-4 and J is TRBJ2-1; a weak D match, TRBD1 (5 bases). Germline values: CDR1 MRHNA, CDR2 SNTAGT. V was shortened by 5 bases and J by 0 bases, with 11 bases between the two germline ends. CDR3 size: 15 residues. CDR3 loop: CASSKGAASYNEQFF. CDR3 in DNA: TGTGCCAGCAGTAAAGGGGCGGCCTCCTACAATGAGCAGTTCTTC.

This clone was found once. V usage is TRBV14 and J usage is TRBJ1-1; D unresolved. CDR3 length equals 13 residues. Germline V CDR1 and CDR2: SGHDN, FVKESK. The ends were cut back, 4 bases at V and 4 bases at J, with 10 bases in the middle. CDR3 region: CASSPTYATEAFF. The CDR3 nucleotides are TGTGCCAGCAGCCCTACATACGCCACTGAAGCTTTCTTT. Full variable domain (remainder filled in from reference TRBV14 and TRBJ1-1): EAGVTQFPSHSVIEKGQTVTLRCDPISGHDNLYWYRRVMGKEIKFLLHFVKESKQDESGMPNNRFLAERTGGTYSTLKVQPAELEDSGVYFCASSPTYATEAFFGQGTRLTVV.

V and J are TRBV7-6 and TRBJ1-5; no reliable D call. The CDR3 spans 13 residues. Germline loops: CDR1 SGHVS, CDR2 FNYEAQ. Deletions cut 4 bases from V and 8 bases from J, with 12 bases between. The CDR3 reads CASSSNGGEPQHF. The CDR3 DNA reads TGTGCCAGCAGCTCAAACGGCGGGGAGCCCCAGCATTTT.

The chain couples TRBV18 to TRBJ1-1, with 7 bases lining up with TRBD1. Losses at the gene ends were 4 bases for V and 0 bases for J; bases not matched to a gene: 5. CDR1 is KGHSH, CDR2 LQKENI, per germline. The CDR3 is 15 amino acids. In DNA form, the CDR3 reads TGTGCCAGCTCACATGGACAGGCGCTGAACACTGAAGCTTTCTTT. It specifies CASSHGQALNTEAFF.

V usage is TRBV5-4 and J usage is TRBJ1-2, with D uncertain. Germline V gives CDR1 SGHNT, CDR2 YYREEE (reference sequence). Trimming removed 0 bases from V and 4 bases from J, with 16 bases in between. CDR3 length: 16 residues. Written as DNA, the CDR3 is TGTGCCAGCAGCTTGGGCGTCCCCGGACGTGCCTATGGCTACACCTTC. Protein product: CASSLGVPGRAYGYTF.

The chain has TRBV6-5 and TRBJ1-2; D is unresolved. CDR1 is MNHEY, CDR2 SVGAGI, per germline. The CDR3 length is 16 residues. Trimming took off 2 bases at V and 0 bases at J, with 13 bases between the two ends. CDR3 DNA: TGTGCCAGCAGTTACCGATCCTACCAAACTAACTATGGCTACACCTTC. It encodes CASSYRSYQTNYGYTF.

The chain has TRBV15 and TRBJ2-5, with D perhaps assigned TRBD1 or TRBD2 (6 bases each). The CDR3 runs 14 residues. V was trimmed by 1 base and J by 4 bases, leaving 10 bases between them. The germline gives CDR1 LNHNV, CDR2 YYDKDF (reference sequence). The DNA for the CDR3 is TGTGCCACCAGCAGAGCGGGGGCGTTAGAGACCCAGTACTTC. This translates into CATSRAGALETQYF.

This chain joins TRBV9 and TRBJ1-2; TRBD1 matches at 8 bases. After removal of 3 bases from V and 0 bases from J, the junction contained 7 bases not matched to a gene. This CDR3 is built from 16 residues. The V gene's germline CDR1 is SGDLS and CDR2 YYNGEE. The DNA of the CDR3 is TGTGCCAGCAGCGCCCTACAGGGGGAATCTAACTATGGCTACACCTTC. This gives the protein CASSALQGESNYGYTF.

The genes are TRBV4-3 and TRBJ1-2; D is ambiguous. The germline CDR1 and CDR2 sequences are LGHNA and YSLEER. V was shortened by 0 bases and J by 8 bases, with 16 bases between the two germline ends. The CDR3 covers 15 residues. In DNA, the CDR3 is TGCGCCAGCAGCCAAGATCCCGCCCGGCGGTGGGGCTACACCTTC. This gives the protein CASSQDPARRWGYTF.